These T cell receptor beta chains were read from a single sample in a study of T cells after yellow fever vaccination. TCRdb ran MiXCR on the 5' RACE reads and lists one entry per CDR3 protein. Of more than 350,000 distinct CDR3 sequences listed, under 14% were seen once; the top ten hold about 17%. Sequences were derived from PBMCs, sampled on the day of the first yellow fever vaccination. These receptors were taken from a man in his late teens or twenties who received the YFV17D yellow fever vaccine. The CDR3 runs from the conserved cysteine through the conserved F or W. The order of the fields is D gene, V gene, J gene, clone size, CDR3 DNA, CDR3 protein. The D gene is left open where the match is weak. Size values are once, few and many counts, or a class for expanded clones, and some rows have none.

-	TRBV5-1	TRBJ1-1	few	TGCGCCAGCAGCTTCTGGAGCGGAATGAACACTGAAGCTTTCTTT	CASSFWSGMNTEAFF
-	TRBV7-8	TRBJ2-3	-	TGTGCCAGCAGCTTAGGTCCCGGTACTAGCACAGATACGCAGTATTTT	CASSLGPGTSTDTQYF
-	TRBV4-1	TRBJ2-3	-	TGCGCCAGCAGCCCCCAATACGGCAGTAGCACAGATACGCAGTATTTT	CASSPQYGSSTDTQYF
TRBD1	TRBV20-1	TRBJ2-1	-	TGCAGTGCCCGGACAGGGTTCCCCTACAATGAGCAGTTCTTC	CSARTGFPYNEQFF
TRBD1	TRBV28	TRBJ2-6	-	TGTGCCAGCAGTATCCTCAGGGGGAATGGGGCCAACGTCCTGACTTTC	CASSILRGNGANVLTF
TRBD1	TRBV5-1	TRBJ1-6	many	TGCGCCAGCAGCAACCGGACAGGGAGGTCACCCCTCCACTTT	CASSNRTGRSPLHF
-	TRBV5-1	TRBJ2-7	few	TGCGCCAGCAGCTTGACTCACGAGCAGTACTTC	CASSLTHEQYF
-	TRBV27	TRBJ2-7	few	TGTGCCAGCAGTTTAAGGGCAGGGTACTACGAGCAGTACTTC	CASSLRAGYYEQYF
-	TRBV21-1	TRBJ1-5	-	TGTGCGCACCAGAACAGGGTAGTCCCCCGTCAGCCCCAGCATTTT	CAHQNRVVPRQPQHF
TRBD2	TRBV5-1	TRBJ2-3	few	TGCGCCAGCGGAGCGGGGGGGCAAGATACGCAGTATTTT	CASGAGGQDTQYF
-	TRBV20-1	TRBJ2-1	-	TGCAGTGCTAGAGAAGAATACAATGAGCAGTTCTTC	CSAREEYNEQFF
-	TRBV10-3	TRBJ1-5	few	TGTGCCATCGGGGGGCAGGAATATCAGCCCCAGCATTTT	CAIGGQEYQPQHF
-	TRBV14	TRBJ1-6	few	TGTGCCAGCAGCCTCACACGGAATTCACCCCTCCACTTT	CASSLTRNSPLHF
TRBD2	TRBV9	TRBJ2-5	-	TGTGCCAGCAGCCGTGCTAGCGGGGGGATGCAAGAGACCCAGTACTTC	CASSRASGGMQETQYF
-	TRBV12-3/TRBV12-4	TRBJ1-4	-	TGTGCCAGCAGCCTAAGGCAGGGGAGTGGTGAAAAACTGTTTTTT	CASSLRQGSGEKLFF
TRBD2	TRBV6-1	TRBJ2-5	few	TGTGCCAGCAGTCCCCCCGGAGAGGGACTAGCGGGGACCCAGTACTTC	CASSPPGEGLAGTQYF
-	TRBV29-1	TRBJ2-5	-	TGCAGCGTTATTCCCGAAAACCAAGAGACCCAGTACTTC	CSVIPENQETQYF
-	TRBV18	TRBJ2-5	-	TGTGCCATCTCACCAAATAGCGGAATCCAAGAGACCCAGTACTTC	CAISPNSGIQETQYF
TRBD1	TRBV29-1	TRBJ2-7	few	TGCAGCGTGGACGGACAGGGGAGCCCCTACGAGCAGTACTTC	CSVDGQGSPYEQYF
-	TRBV6-1	TRBJ1-6	few	TGTGCCAGCAGCTCCGGACGGAATAATTCACCCCTCCACTTT	CASSSGRNNSPLHF
TRBD2	TRBV11-2	TRBJ2-3	few	TGTGCCAGCAGCTTGAGGGGACTAGCGGGGATACGGGAAGATACGCAGTATTTT	CASSLRGLAGIREDTQYF
-	TRBV7-9	TRBJ2-5	few	TGTGCCAGCAGCTCGGCGGGGGCAGTGGAGACCCAGTACTTC	CASSSAGAVETQYF
-	TRBV19	TRBJ1-2	-	TGTGCCAGTAGTGAAAGGGTACCCGATGGCTACACCTTC	CASSERVPDGYTF
-	TRBV3-1	TRBJ2-3	-	TGTGCCAGCAGCCCCTCCGGGGCGCCAGATACGCAGTATTTT	CASSPSGAPDTQYF
-	TRBV6-2/TRBV6-3	TRBJ1-2	-	TGTGCCAGCAGTTATGCAGGGACGATGAGTGGCTACACCTTC	CASSYAGTMSGYTF
-	TRBV2	TRBJ2-1	-	TGTGCCAGCAGCCGCCCGCCGGGGAGCTCCTACAATGAGCAGTTCTTC	CASSRPPGSSYNEQFF
-	TRBV12-3/TRBV12-4	TRBJ1-6	few	TGTGCCAGCAGTTTAGAGTTGAATTCACCCCTCCACTTT	CASSLELNSPLHF
-	TRBV4-1	TRBJ2-4	few	TGCGCCAGCAGCCAAGGGAAGCCCCTAGCCAAAAACATTCAGTACTTC	CASSQGKPLAKNIQYF
-	TRBV5-6	TRBJ2-3	many	TGTGCCAGCAGCCCGGCCTGGAGCGGGAGCACAGATACGCAGTATTTT	CASSPAWSGSTDTQYF
-	TRBV6-5	TRBJ1-2	few	TGTGCCAGCAGAACAGTTACAGGTTCGCTCGGCTACACCTTC	CASRTVTGSLGYTF
TRBD1	TRBV20-1	TRBJ1-6	-	TGCAGTGCTTTCAACACAGGGGATTCACCCCTCCACTTT	CSAFNTGDSPLHF
-	TRBV20-1	TRBJ1-4	few	TGCAGTGCATGCAAGGACAGAATTAATGAAAAACTGTTTTTT	CSACKDRINEKLFF
-	TRBV7-8	TRBJ2-1	-	TGTGCCAGCAGCTTAGTAGGGGGGAGCCTCTCCTACAATGAGCAGTTCTTC	CASSLVGGSLSYNEQFF
-	TRBV21-1	TRBJ1-5	few	TGTGCCAGCAGCAAAGGGGGTGCCGATCAGCCCCAGCATTTT	CASSKGGADQPQHF
-	TRBV20-1	TRBJ2-6	many	TGCAGTGCCCCAGAGACCTCTGGGGCCAACGTCCTGACTTTC	CSAPETSGANVLTF
-	TRBV4-2	TRBJ1-3	few	TGTGCCAGCAGCCAAGTCCCCCCGGGAGGCGACTCTGGAAACACCATATATTTT	CASSQVPPGGDSGNTIYF
-	TRBV29-1	TRBJ2-3	-	TGCAGCGTTGAAGGACAGCACACAGATACGCAGTATTTT	CSVEGQHTDTQYF
-	TRBV11-2	TRBJ2-3	few	TGTGCCAGCAGCCCGCTGGTGCACCAAAGCACAGATACGCAGTATTTT	CASSPLVHQSTDTQYF
-	TRBV11-2	TRBJ2-7	-	TGTGCCAGCAGCCCTTGGCCGACCGATTACGAGCAGTACTTC	CASSPWPTDYEQYF
-	TRBV7-3	TRBJ1-1	many	TGTGCCAGCAGCACGGGGCCAGGGCAAGCTTTCTTT	CASSTGPGQAFF
TRBD1	TRBV20-1	TRBJ2-5	-	TGCAGTGCTGCTCACCCGACAGGGGGCAAAGAGACCCAGTACTTC	CSAAHPTGGKETQYF
TRBD2	TRBV7-2	TRBJ2-3	many	TGTGCCAGCAGCCCGACGGGACTAGCGGGGGGAGATACGCAGTATTTT	CASSPTGLAGGDTQYF
-	TRBV20-1	TRBJ2-2	-	TGCAGTGTAGGACAGCCGGGGGAGCTGTTTTTT	CSVGQPGELFF
-	TRBV28	TRBJ1-2	-	TGTGCCATGGGCCCCGGGCTCCTCGGATGGAGGGGCTACACCTTC	CAMGPGLLGWRGYTF
-	TRBV5-1	TRBJ2-2	once	TGCGCCAGCAGCTTGGAGGTTCACGGGGAGCTGTTTTTT	CASSLEVHGELFF
TRBD1	TRBV9	TRBJ2-1	few	TGTGCCAGCAGCGCATGGGACAGGGGTTTTAGTGAGCAGTTCTTC	CASSAWDRGFSEQFF
TRBD2	TRBV12-3/TRBV12-4	TRBJ2-3	few	TGTGCCAGCAGGGGGGACGGGGGGGGCACAGATACGCAGTATTTT	CASRGDGGGTDTQYF
-	TRBV29-1	TRBJ2-3	few	TGCAGCGTTGATTCGGCCAGGTTGAATAGCCCAGATACGCAGTATTTT	CSVDSARLNSPDTQYF
-	TRBV7-2	TRBJ1-5	-	TGTGCCAGCAGCTTCGACGGTAGCAATCAGCCCCAGCATTTT	CASSFDGSNQPQHF
-	TRBV5-1	TRBJ1-3	many	TGCGCCAGCAGCTTGAATGGGGATCGCAGCTCTGGAAACACCATATATTTT	CASSLNGDRSSGNTIYF
-	TRBV20-1	TRBJ1-1	-	TGCAGTGCTGCCCCAGGAGGCGACACTGAAGCTTTCTTT	CSAAPGGDTEAFF
TRBD1	TRBV27	TRBJ1-5	-	TGTGCCAGCAGTTTCCTACCAGGGGGCGGAAGTCAGCCCCAGCATTTT	CASSFLPGGGSQPQHF
-	TRBV18	TRBJ2-3	-	TGTGCCAGCTCACCACGGCCCTGGCGGGATACAGATACGCAGTATTTT	CASSPRPWRDTDTQYF
-	TRBV4-1	TRBJ2-1	-	TGCGCCAGCAGCCAAGATACCTTCCCGGCCGCCGGTACCTGGGAGCAGTTCTTC	CASSQDTFPAAGTWEQFF
TRBD2	TRBV7-9	TRBJ2-3	-	TGTGCCAGCACCCACCTACCCACAGCGGGGGACACAGATACGCAGTATTTT	CASTHLPTAGDTDTQYF
-	TRBV12-3/TRBV12-4	TRBJ2-7	-	TGTGCCAGCAGTTCGTCGACAGAGTACTACGAGCAGTACTTC	CASSSSTEYYEQYF
TRBD1	TRBV3-1	TRBJ1-6	-	TGTGCCAGCAGCCTAGCGGGAGGGGGCGACTCACCCCTCCACTTT	CASSLAGGGDSPLHF
TRBD2	TRBV11-2	TRBJ2-3	-	TGTGCCAGCAGCGCGGGACTAGCGGCAGATACGCAGTATTTT	CASSAGLAADTQYF
-	TRBV6-5	TRBJ2-2	-	TGTGCCAGCAGTTACGGTGTCATGACCGGGGAGCTGTTTTTT	CASSYGVMTGELFF